This T cell receptor beta chain was sequenced for a study of control samples from healthy donors and cancer patients. Clones were read by immunoSEQ multiplex PCR, and TCRdb kept only the in-frame ones, dropping some. The sample includes 100,000 to 150,000 clones, over 75% of them seen just once. The sample was blood. This TCR derives from a man aged 18 to 30 in good health.

CDR3 sequence reads: CAIRSGTGYSYNEQFF. The DNA of the CDR3 is TGTGCCATCAGGAGCGGGACGGGGTACTCCTACAATGAGCAGTTCTTC. The J gene is TRBJ2-1, the V gene TRBV10-3; TRBD2 aligns across 7 bases. The length of the CDR3 is 16 residues. Germline V gives CDR1 ENHRY, CDR2 SYGVKD. Germline trimming cut 6 bases from V and 0 bases from J; bases unmatched to any gene: 8.